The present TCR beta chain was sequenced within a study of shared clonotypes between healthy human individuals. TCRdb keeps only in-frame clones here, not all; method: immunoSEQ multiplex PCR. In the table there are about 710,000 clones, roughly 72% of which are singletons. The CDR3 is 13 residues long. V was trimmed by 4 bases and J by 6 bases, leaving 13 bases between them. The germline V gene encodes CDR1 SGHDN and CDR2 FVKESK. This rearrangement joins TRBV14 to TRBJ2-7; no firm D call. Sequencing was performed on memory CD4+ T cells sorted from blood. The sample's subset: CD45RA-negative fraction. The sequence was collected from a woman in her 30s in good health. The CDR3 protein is CASSPQPPREQYF. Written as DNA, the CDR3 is TGTGCCAGCAGCCCACAACCTCCCCGCGAGCAGTACTTC. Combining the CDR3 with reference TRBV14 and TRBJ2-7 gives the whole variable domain EAGVTQFPSHSVIEKGQTVTLRCDPISGHDNLYWYRRVMGKEIKFLLHFVKESKQDESGMPNNRFLAERTGGTYSTLKVQPAELEDSGVYFCASSPQPPREQYFGPGTRLTVT.